This TCR beta chain was sequenced for a study of blood T cells in healthy people across ages (dated by TCRdb to 2014 to 2015). For context, the study as a whole: In model experiments, roughly one uniquely barcoded TCR beta cDNA molecule per two T cells was captured by template switching. Using deep sequencing normalized with unique cDNA molecular identifiers, the study measured how TCR beta repertoire diversity changes with age. Donors were grouped into four age groups: young (average about 15 years), middle-aged (about 38), aged (approximately 58) and long-lived (about 89). Donors of different ages were randomly distributed across sequencing lanes to avoid experimental bias. Using the same blood draw, the study looked at two additional independent replicas of 1 million unique cDNA reads for two donors, one aged 18 to 29 and the other aged 80 or older. The paper as a whole reports these results and caveats: Observed TCR beta diversity per million T cells fell roughly linearly with age, and a significant reduction was already apparent by age around 36. Estimates of total diversity from one million sequenced T cells were regarded as lower bounds and underestimates. A strong correlation was found between observed TCR beta diversity and the percentage of naive T cells measured by flow cytometry. Because the CMV infection status of the donors was unknown, age-related changes in expanded clonotypes may potentially have been confounded. The long-lived group showed more naive CD4+ T cells, fewer expanded clones and increased TCR diversity than the aged group, suggesting age selection. Bulk unsorted PBMC profiling prevented conclusive comparison of naive and antigen-experienced compartments.

Systemically healthy Caucasian individuals from Russia, 35 to 40 in total and aged about 6 to 100 years, were included as donors. Roughly 9 milliliters of peripheral blood were drawn from each donor into EDTA-treated Vacutainer tubes. PBMCs were isolated by Ficoll-Paque density-gradient centrifugation, with at least 6.5 million obtained per sample. Total RNA, at least 6 micrograms per sample, was extracted from PBMCs with Trizol reagent. The percentages of naive CD45RAhigh/CD27high T cells were determined by flow cytometry on a PBMC aliquot from every donor. The germline V gene yields LGHNA for CDR1 and YNFKEQ for CDR2. Compared with germline, V lacks 5 bases and J lacks 14 bases; bases without a gene match: 11. Including the terminal cysteine and phenylalanine, the CDR3 comprises 13 residues. Of the read, only the CDR3 DNA is kept; its 39 bases are in frame from base 1. The library was obtained by 5' RACE. The run used an Illumina HiSeq 2500. A second about 7 to 12 cycle PCR used a sample-barcoded 5' primer and a J-beta primer mix. Each TCR beta cDNA molecule received a unique molecular identifier from a template-switch 5' adaptor carrying 12 random nucleotides. Each sample yielded at least 3 million CDR3-containing paired-end reads. The Mint cDNA synthesis kit, primed by a TRBC-specific oligonucleotide, was used to synthesize first-strand cDNA from all RNA. After uracil-DNA glycosylase treatment, a first 18-cycle PCR used universal primers M1SS and BC2_uni_R on all cDNA. Per the source publication's procedure: Each sample was normalized by randomly selecting 1 million high-quality reads, each carrying a distinct molecular identifier. Reads sharing molecular identifiers were discarded rather than binned into consensus sequences. MiTCR, set to a Q25 quality threshold and the strictest error-elimination algorithm, was used for CDR3 identification, clonotype clustering and error correction. A nonparametric unseen species model with Euler transformation was used to estimate lower-bound total TCR beta diversity. The raw public data were reprocessed by TCRdb itself: fastp quality trimming at Q25, MiXCR clonotype calling, in-frame beta chains only. All rows with the same CDR3 protein become a single entry with the most common DNA and genes. The V and J calls were determined by TCRdb, not by the authors. The sample table records over 1.5 million distinct CDR3 sequences; roughly 52% of these occur just once. In total, the top ten clones hold over 2% of the sample.

For this clonotype: Its antigen is still unknown. Per-base qualities were not stored, and no clone one base away is much larger.

Recombination joined TRBV4-2 with TRBJ2-5; TRBD1 agrees with 10 junctional bases. Sequenced sample: blood. This clonotype was obtained from a woman in her 40s in good health. DNA sequence: TGTGCCAGCAGCTTAGACAGGGGGCGGGAGCACTACTTC. It translates as CASSLDRGREHYF.